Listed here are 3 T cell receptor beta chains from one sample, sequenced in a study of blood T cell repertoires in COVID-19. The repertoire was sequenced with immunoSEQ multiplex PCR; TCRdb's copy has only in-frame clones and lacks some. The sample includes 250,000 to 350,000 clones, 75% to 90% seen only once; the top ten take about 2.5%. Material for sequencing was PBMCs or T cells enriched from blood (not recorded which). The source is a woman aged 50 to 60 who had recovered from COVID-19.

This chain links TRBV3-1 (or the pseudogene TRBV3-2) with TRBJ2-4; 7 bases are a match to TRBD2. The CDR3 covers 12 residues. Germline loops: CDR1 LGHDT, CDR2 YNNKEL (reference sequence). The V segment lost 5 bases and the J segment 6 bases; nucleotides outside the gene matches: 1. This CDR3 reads CASSGGGNIQYF. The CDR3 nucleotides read TGTGCCAGCAGCGGGGGGGGAAACATTCAGTACTTC.

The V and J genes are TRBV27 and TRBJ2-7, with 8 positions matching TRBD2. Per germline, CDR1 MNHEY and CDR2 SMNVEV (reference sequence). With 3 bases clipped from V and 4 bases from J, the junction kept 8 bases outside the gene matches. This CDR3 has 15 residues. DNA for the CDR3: TGTGCCAGCAGTTTCGCGGGGGGCGCACCGTACGAGCAGTACTTC. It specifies CASSFAGGAPYEQYF.

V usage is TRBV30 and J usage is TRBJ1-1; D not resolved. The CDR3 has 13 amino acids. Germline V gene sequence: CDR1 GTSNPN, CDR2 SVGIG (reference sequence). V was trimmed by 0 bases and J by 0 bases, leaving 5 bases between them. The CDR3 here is CAWSVSLNTEAFF. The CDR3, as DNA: TGTGCCTGGAGTGTCTCCCTGAACACTGAAGCTTTCTTT. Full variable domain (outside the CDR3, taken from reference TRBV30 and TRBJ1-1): SQTIHQWPATLVQPVGSPLSLECTVEGTSNPNLYWYRQAAGRGLQLLFYSVGIGQISSEVPQNLSASRPQDRQFILSSKKLLLSDSGFYLCAWSVSLNTEAFFGQGTRLTVV.